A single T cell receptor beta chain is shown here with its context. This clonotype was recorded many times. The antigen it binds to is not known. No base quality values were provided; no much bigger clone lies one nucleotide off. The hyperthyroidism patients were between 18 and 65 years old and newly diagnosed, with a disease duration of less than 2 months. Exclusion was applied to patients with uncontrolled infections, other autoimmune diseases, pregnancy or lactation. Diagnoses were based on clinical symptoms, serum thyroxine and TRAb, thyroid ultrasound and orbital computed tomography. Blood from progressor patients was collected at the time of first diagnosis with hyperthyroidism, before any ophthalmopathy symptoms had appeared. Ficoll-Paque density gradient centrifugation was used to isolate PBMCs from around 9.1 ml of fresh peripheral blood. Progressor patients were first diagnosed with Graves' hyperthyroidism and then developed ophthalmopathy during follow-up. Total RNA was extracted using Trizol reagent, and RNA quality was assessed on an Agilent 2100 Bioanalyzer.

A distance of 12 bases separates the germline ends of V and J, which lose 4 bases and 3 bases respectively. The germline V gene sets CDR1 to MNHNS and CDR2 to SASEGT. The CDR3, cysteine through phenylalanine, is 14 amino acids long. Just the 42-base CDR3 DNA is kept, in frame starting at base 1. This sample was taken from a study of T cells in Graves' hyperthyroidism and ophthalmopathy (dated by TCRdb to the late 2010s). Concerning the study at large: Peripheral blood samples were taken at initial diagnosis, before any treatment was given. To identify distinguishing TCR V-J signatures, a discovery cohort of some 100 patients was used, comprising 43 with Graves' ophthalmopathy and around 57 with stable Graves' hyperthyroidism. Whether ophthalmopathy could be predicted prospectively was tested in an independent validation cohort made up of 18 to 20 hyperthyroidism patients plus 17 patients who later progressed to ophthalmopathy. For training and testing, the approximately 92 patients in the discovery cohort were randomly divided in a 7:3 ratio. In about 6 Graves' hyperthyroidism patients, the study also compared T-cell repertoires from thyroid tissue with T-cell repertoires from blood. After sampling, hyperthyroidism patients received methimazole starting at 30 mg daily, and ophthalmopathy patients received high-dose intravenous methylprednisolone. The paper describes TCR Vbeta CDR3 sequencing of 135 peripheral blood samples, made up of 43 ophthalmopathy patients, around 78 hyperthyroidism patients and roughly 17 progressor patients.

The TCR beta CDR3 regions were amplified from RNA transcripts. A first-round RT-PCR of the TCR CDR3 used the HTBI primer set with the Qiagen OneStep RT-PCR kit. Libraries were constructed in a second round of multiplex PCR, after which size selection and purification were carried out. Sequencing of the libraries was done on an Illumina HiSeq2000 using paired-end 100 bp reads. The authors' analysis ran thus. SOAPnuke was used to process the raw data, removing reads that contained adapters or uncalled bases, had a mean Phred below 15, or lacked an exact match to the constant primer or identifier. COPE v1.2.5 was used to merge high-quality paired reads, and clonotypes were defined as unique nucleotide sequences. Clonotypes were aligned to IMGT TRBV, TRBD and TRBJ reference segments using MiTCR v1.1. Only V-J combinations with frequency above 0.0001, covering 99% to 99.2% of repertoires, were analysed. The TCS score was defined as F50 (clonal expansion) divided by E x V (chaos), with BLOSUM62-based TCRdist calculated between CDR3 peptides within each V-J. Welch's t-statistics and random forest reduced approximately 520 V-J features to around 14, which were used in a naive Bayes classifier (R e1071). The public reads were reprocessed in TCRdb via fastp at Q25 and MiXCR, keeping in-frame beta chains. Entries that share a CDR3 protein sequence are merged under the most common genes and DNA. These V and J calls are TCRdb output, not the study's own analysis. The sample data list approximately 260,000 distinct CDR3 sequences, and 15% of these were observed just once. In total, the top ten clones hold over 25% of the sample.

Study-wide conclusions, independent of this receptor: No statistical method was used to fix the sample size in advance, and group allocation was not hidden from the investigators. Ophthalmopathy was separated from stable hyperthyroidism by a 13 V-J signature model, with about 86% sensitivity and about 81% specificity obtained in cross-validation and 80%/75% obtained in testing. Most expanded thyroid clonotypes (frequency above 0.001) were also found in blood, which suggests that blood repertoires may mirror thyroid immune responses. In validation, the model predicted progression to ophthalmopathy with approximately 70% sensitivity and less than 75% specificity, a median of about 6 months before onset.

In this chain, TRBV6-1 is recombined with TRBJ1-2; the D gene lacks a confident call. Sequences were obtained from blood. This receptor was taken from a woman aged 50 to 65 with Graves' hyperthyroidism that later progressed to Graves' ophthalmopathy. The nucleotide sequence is TGTGCCAGCAGTGCGAGGGAGGTAGACTATGGCTACACCTTC. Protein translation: CASSAREVDYGYTF.